This T cell receptor (beta chain) came from a study of Tregs in tolerant kidney transplant recipients. FACS sorting followed a 6-day coculture of CFSE-labeled recipient PBMCs with irradiated graft donor PBMCs. Method: immunoSEQ multiplex PCR; TCRdb's copy keeps in-frame clones and lacks some. The sample lists about 15,000 clones; around 53% were seen once. Details on this clone: Its antigen is not known.

V was pared by 4 bases and J by 8 bases, with 5 bases of the junction left unmatched. The CDR3 is 14 amino acids. Germline CDR1 SEHNR, CDR2 FQNEAQ (reference sequence). The starting material was CD4+ T cells from blood cultured with allogeneic cells, obtained before the transplant. V gene TRBV7-9 combines with J gene TRBJ1-4; 9 positions match TRBD1. The TCR sequence derives from a human patient who received a combined kidney and bone marrow transplant. The CDR3 loop reads CASSWGQGNEKLFF. The CDR3 nucleotides are TGTGCCAGCAGCTGGGGACAGGGAAACGAAAAACTGTTTTTT.